A single sample gave rise to the 32 T cell receptor beta chains below, sequenced in a study of neoadjuvant anti-PD-1 for oral cavity cancer. Sequencing was performed with immunoSEQ multiplex PCR; in TCRdb, only in-frame clones are kept and a portion is missing. The table has approximately 83,000 clones, under 90% seen once; the top ten hold about 3.1%. Sequences were derived from PBMCs, sampled before nivolumab (anti-PD-1) treatment. The source of these receptors is a person aged 40 to 85 with oral cavity squamous cell carcinoma.

This clone was counted a single time. This sequence joins TRBV4-1 and TRBJ2-3; TRBD2 might be the D (5 bases). Trimming cost V 1 base and J 3 bases, with 11 bases left between them. Germline V CDR1 and CDR2: MGHRA, YSYEKL. The CDR3 length is 15 residues. The CDR3 bases are TGCGCCAGCAGCCAAGTGGGTACGGGAACAGATACGCAGTATTTT. Translating gives CASSQVGTGTDTQYF.

The V and J genes are TRBV7-9 and TRBJ2-7; 8 bases are a match to TRBD2. Germline assignment: CDR1 SEHNR and CDR2 FQNEAQ (reference sequence). The CDR3 extends over 14 amino acids. V was pared by 3 bases and J by 4 bases, with 5 bases of the junction left unmatched. CDR3 region: CASSFGTRVYEQYF. DNA for the CDR3: TGTGCCAGCAGCTTTGGGACTAGGGTTTACGAGCAGTACTTC.

The gene calls are TRBV5-1 and TRBJ2-5; the D is unclear. Germline V CDR1 and CDR2: SGHRS, YFSETQ. V shed 4 bases and J shed 5 bases, with 15 bases lying between them. CDR3 length: 14 amino acids. CDR3 residues: CASSPSHSGETQYF. The DNA of the CDR3 is TGCGCCAGCAGCCCATCCCACTCTGGGGAGACCCAGTACTTC.

The table lists this clone with a few counts. This chain joins TRBV7-8 and TRBJ1-2; TRBD1 matches at 7 bases. With V trimmed by 5 bases and J by 4 bases, 10 bases remained unmatched. The CDR3 has 15 residues. Germline V gene lookup returns CDR1 SGHVS and CDR2 FQNEAQ. In DNA form, the CDR3 reads TGTGCCAGCAGCGTATCCGGACAGGCGGTCTATGGCTACACCTTC. Its translation: CASSVSGQAVYGYTF.

The V and J genes are TRBV20-1 and TRBJ1-1; no clear D gene. Germline V CDR1 and CDR2: DFQATT, SNEGSKA (reference sequence). The CDR3 runs to 11 residues. V lost 3 bases to trimming and J lost 1 base, with 3 bases between them. The CDR3 region is CSARENTEAFF. CDR3 nucleotide sequence: TGCAGTGCTAGGGAGAACACTGAAGCTTTCTTT.

CDR3 residues: CASSPRDRGQTGELFF. For the CDR3, the DNA is TGTGCCAGCAGCCCCCGGGACAGGGGCCAAACCGGGGAGCTGTTTTTT. The rearrangement joins TRBV9 to TRBJ2-2; 10 bases map to TRBD1. The germline CDR1 and CDR2 sequences are SGDLS and YYNGEE. Trimming at V came to 4 bases and at J to 5 bases, leaving 8 bases not matched to a gene. The CDR3 consists of 16 residues.

The V gene is TRBV6-1, the J gene TRBJ2-7; no definite D call. V was shortened by 0 bases and J by 2 bases, with 17 bases between the two germline ends. There are 17 residues in the CDR3. Germline CDR1 MNHNS, CDR2 SASEGT. The CDR3 protein is CASSEALLTSQPYEQYF. DNA of the CDR3: TGTGCCAGCAGTGAAGCGCTTCTAACGAGCCAACCCTACGAGCAGTACTTC.

The chain combines TRBV5-6 with TRBJ2-5; 8 bases match TRBD2. The CDR3 sequence is 14 residues long. Trimming removed 4 bases from V and 5 bases from J; junction bases left unmatched: 7. The germline CDR1 and CDR2 sequences are SGHDT and YYEEEE. Here the CDR3 reads CASSTGLVMETQYF. Here the CDR3 DNA reads TGTGCCAGCAGCACGGGACTAGTCATGGAGACCCAGTACTTC.

This chain links TRBV29-1 with TRBJ1-5; no clear D. Between the trimmed V and J ends, which lost 7 bases and 4 bases, there was a span of 17 bases. Germline CDR1 is SQVTM and CDR2 is ANQGSEA. The length of the CDR3 is 14 residues. DNA for the CDR3: TGCAGCGCCTCGGGAGGGCAAATTAATCAGCCCCAGCATTTT. Its protein product is CSASGGQINQPQHF.

The chain uses TRBV6-5 and TRBJ1-5; D not resolved. Per the germline V gene, CDR1 is MNHEY and CDR2 is SVGAGI. The CDR3 consists of 14 residues. Between the trimmed V and J ends, which lost 2 bases and 5 bases, there was a span of 10 bases. CDR3 sequence: CASSYRGEDQPQHF. In nucleotides, the CDR3 is TGTGCCAGCAGTTACCGCGGGGAGGATCAGCCCCAGCATTTT.

V and J are TRBV5-8 and TRBJ1-5; weak D call: TRBD1 (6 bases). The CDR3 sequence is 15 residues long. Germline V gene lookup returns CDR1 SGHTS and CDR2 YDEGEE. V lost 4 bases, J lost 0 bases, and 11 bases lay in between. The CDR3 DNA follows: TGTGCCAGCAGCCGGAGGGGGGATAGCAATCAGCCCCAGCATTTT. Translation gives CASSRRGDSNQPQHF.

V usage is TRBV7-9 and J usage is TRBJ2-3; TRBD2 matches 8 bases. The CDR3 extends over 19 amino acids. V trimming: 3 bases; J trimming: 2 bases; junction bases outside the gene matches: 16. CDR1 SEHNR and CDR2 FQNEAQ come from the germline V gene (reference sequence). The CDR3 DNA follows: TGTGCCAGCAGCTTGGGTAGCGGGGCACGAGCAGGGGACACAGATACGCAGTATTTT. Translation gives CASSLGSGARAGDTDTQYF. The complete variable domain, with remaining parts taken from reference TRBV7-9 and TRBJ2-3, reads DTGVSQNPRHKITKRGQNVTFRCDPISEHNRLYWYRQTLGQGPEFLTYFQNEAQLEKSRLLSDRFSAERPKGSFSTLEIQRTEQGDSAMYLCASSLGSGARAGDTDTQYFGPGTRLTVL.

The V and J genes are TRBV6-5 and TRBJ1-2, with D possibly TRBD1 on 5 matching bases. The CDR3 length is 13 residues. Germline V CDR1 and CDR2: MNHEY, SVGAGI. The V and J ends lost 4 bases and 5 bases respectively, with 11 bases between them. CDR3 coding DNA: TGTGCCAGCAGTTCCAACAGGCCGTATGGCTACACCTTC. Translating it yields CASSSNRPYGYTF.

The rearrangement joins TRBV7-2 to TRBJ1-2; D gene uncertain. CDR3 length: 14 amino acids. Germline-derived CDR1 and CDR2 are SGHTA and FQGNSA. V was cut by 6 bases and J by 7 bases, with 18 bases left in between. The CDR3 loop is CASRAGVGPGGYTF. CDR3 DNA sequence: TGTGCCAGCAGGGCGGGCGTAGGACCTGGTGGCTACACCTTC.

The chain is built from TRBV5-1 and TRBJ2-1, with D perhaps TRBD2 (5 bases). CDR3 length: 16 residues. Germline CDR1 is SGHRS and CDR2 is YFSETQ. V lost 4 bases to trimming and J lost 7 bases, with 21 bases between them. The CDR3 sequence is CASSLGSERAVNEQFF. In DNA form, the CDR3 reads TGCGCCAGCAGCCTCGGGTCGGAGAGGGCTGTGAATGAGCAGTTCTTC.

J is TRBJ2-1 and V is TRBV7-8; D remains unclear. V lost 6 bases, J lost 9 bases, and 15 bases lay in between. This CDR3 is 13 amino acids long. The V gene's germline CDR1 is SGHVS and CDR2 FQNEAQ. The CDR3 sequence is CASRPVGPGEQFF. The CDR3 coding sequence is TGTGCCAGCAGACCTGTTGGGCCGGGTGAGCAGTTCTTC.

The chain uses TRBV30 and TRBJ2-3; 10 bases agree with TRBD2. V shed 8 bases, J shed 2 bases, and the junction held 7 bases outside the gene matches. Per the germline V gene, CDR1 is GTSNPN and CDR2 is SVGIG (reference sequence). CDR3 length: 14 amino acids. The CDR3 here is CAGRLAGSTDTQYF. The CDR3 coding sequence is TGTGCCGGCAGACTAGCGGGTTCCACAGATACGCAGTATTTT.

The CDR3, as DNA: TGTGCCAGCAGCCTTCCGGGGGCACTTATACCCTACGAGCAGTACTTC. Its protein is CASSLPGALIPYEQYF. V usage is TRBV28 and J usage is TRBJ2-7; either TRBD1 or TRBD2 may supply D (6 bases each). The V gene's germline CDR1 is MDHEN and CDR2 SYDVKM. The CDR3 extends over 16 amino acids. V lost 6 bases to trimming and J lost 2 bases, with 20 bases between them. Combining the CDR3 with reference TRBV28 and TRBJ2-7 gives the whole variable domain DVKVTQSSRYLVKRTGEKVFLECVQDMDHENMFWYRQDPGLGLRLIYFSYDVKMKEKGDIPEGYSVSREKKERFSLILESASTNQTSMYLCASSLPGALIPYEQYFGPGTRLTVT.

This chain uses TRBV6-1 with TRBJ2-3; TRBD2 is a possible D gene (7 bases). The CDR3 is 15 residues long. CDR1 and CDR2 (germline): MNHNS, SASEGT. Trimming took 3 bases from V and 5 from J, leaving 15 bases between them. CDR3 sequence reads: CASSDLGGAQDTQYF. CDR3 coding DNA: TGTGCCAGCAGTGATTTAGGGGGGGCGCAAGATACGCAGTATTTT.

The chain has TRBV5-1 and TRBJ1-1; D perhaps matches TRBD1 (6 bases). V was cut by 0 bases and J by 0 bases, with 18 bases left in between. This CDR3 is built from 18 residues. CDR1 and CDR2 (germline): SGHRS, YFSETQ. In DNA, the CDR3 is TGCGCCAGCAGCTTGGGGAGGGGGTCGGGGGCCCTGAACACTGAAGCTTTCTTT. It encodes CASSLGRGSGALNTEAFF. Together with reference TRBV5-1 and TRBJ1-1, the CDR3 gives the full variable domain: KAGVTQTPRYLIKTRGQQVTLSCSPISGHRSVSWYQQTPGQGLQFLFEYFSETQRNKGNFPGRFSGRQFSNSRSEMNVSTLELGDSALYLCASSLGRGSGALNTEAFFGQGTRLTVV.

A single count supports this clone. The genes are TRBV2 and TRBJ2-2; TRBD2 aligns across 7 bases. The germline gives CDR1 SNHLY, CDR2 FYNNEI. J lost 2 bases, V lost 9 bases, and 3 bases had no gene match. This CDR3 has 13 residues. As DNA, the CDR3 is TGTGCCAGGGGGACTAATAACACCGGGGAGCTGTTTTTT. This gives the protein CARGTNNTGELFF.

The rearrangement uses TRBV11-2 and TRBJ2-7; D call uncertain. Trimming removed 5 bases at V and 7 bases at J, with 9 bases between. The germline gives CDR1 SGHAT, CDR2 FQNNGV. The CDR3 length is 11 residues. The CDR3 bases are TGTGCCAGCAGCGAGATGGGGGAGCAGTACTTC. Residues: CASSEMGEQYF.

The gene calls are TRBV19 and TRBJ2-7; 10 bases agree with TRBD2. J gave up 0 bases and V 5 bases, and 10 bases lay outside the gene matches. Germline V gene sequence: CDR1 LNHDA, CDR2 SQIVND (reference sequence). There are 17 residues in the CDR3. In DNA, the CDR3 is TGTGCCAGTAGTGCGACTAGCGGGCTTCTTAGCTCCTACGAGCAGTACTTC. Its translation: CASSATSGLLSSYEQYF.

The chain couples TRBV28 to TRBJ1-2; 7 nucleotides line up with TRBD1. The CDR3 has 14 residues. CDR1 is MDHEN, CDR2 SYDVKM, per germline. Losses at the gene ends were 6 bases for V and 4 bases for J; bases not matched to a gene: 8. This CDR3 reads CASRRQTGIYGYTF. CDR3 sequence (DNA): TGTGCCAGCAGGCGCCAGACAGGGATCTATGGCTACACCTTC.

V and J are TRBV15 and TRBJ1-1; D gene ambiguous. V gave up 0 bases and J gave up 9 bases, with 14 bases separating them. In germline, CDR1 is LNHNV, CDR2 YYDKDF (reference sequence). The CDR3 extends over 14 amino acids. The CDR3 is CATSRDQASLQAFF. DNA for the CDR3: TGTGCCACCAGCAGAGATCAGGCCAGTTTGCAAGCTTTCTTT. Full variable domain (missing parts from reference TRBV15 and TRBJ1-1): DAMVIQNPRYQVTQFGKPVTLSCSQTLNHNVMYWYQQKSSQAPKLLFHYYDKDFNNEADTPDNFQSRRPNTSFCFLDIRSPGLGDTAMYLCATSRDQASLQAFFGQGTRLTVV.

The chain carries TRBV7-3 and TRBJ2-7, with 14 bases lining up with TRBD2. The J segment lost 5 bases and the V segment lost 0 bases, leaving 3 bases of the junction unmatched. Germline assignment: CDR1 SGHTA and CDR2 FQGTGA. The CDR3 is made up of 16 amino acids. CDR3 loop: CASSLTGGLAGDEQYF. The DNA for the CDR3 is TGTGCCAGCAGCTTAACGGGGGGACTAGCGGGAGACGAGCAGTACTTC. The variable domain in full, completed from reference TRBV7-3 and TRBJ2-7, reads GAGVSQTPSNKVTEKGKYVELRCDPISGHTALYWYRQSLGQGPEFLIYFQGTGAADDSGLPNDRFFAVRPEGSVSTLKIQRTERGDSAVYLCASSLTGGLAGDEQYFGPGTRLTVT.

This clone was counted only a few times. The V gene is TRBV27, the J gene TRBJ2-2, with 10 bases aligning to TRBD1. J gave up 1 base and V 8 bases, and 7 bases lay outside the gene matches. The CDR3 sequence is 16 residues long. CDR1 and CDR2 (germline): MNHEY, SMNVEV (reference sequence). In DNA form, the CDR3 reads TGTGCCAGCGCCGGGGGGGACAGGGGGAACACCGGGGAGCTGTTTTTT. Translating it yields CASAGGDRGNTGELFF.

This sequence joins TRBV27 and TRBJ1-5, with no clear D. The CDR3 length is 14 residues. The V gene's germline CDR1 is MNHEY and CDR2 SMNVEV (reference sequence). Trimming removed 0 bases at V and 1 base at J, with 4 bases between. The CDR3, as DNA: TGTGCCAGCAGTTTATCGGGGAGCAATCAGCCCCAGCATTTT. Protein: CASSLSGSNQPQHF.

CDR3: CSVDDSLLTNTEAFF. The CDR3 nucleotides read TGCAGCGTTGATGACAGCCTCCTAACGAACACTGAAGCTTTCTTT. The V gene is TRBV29-1, the J gene TRBJ1-1, with D possibly matching TRBD1 (5 bases). Trimming took 3 bases from V and 1 from J, leaving 15 bases between them. The germline gives CDR1 SQVTM, CDR2 ANQGSEA. The CDR3 length is 15 residues. Based on the CDR3 plus reference TRBV29-1 and TRBJ1-1, the full variable domain is SAVISQKPSRDICQRGTSLTIQCQVDSQVTMMFWYRQQPGQSLTLIATANQGSEATYESGFVIDKFPISRPNLTFSTLTVSNMSPEDSSIYLCSVDDSLLTNTEAFFGQGTRLTVV.

This clone was counted only a few times. The chain couples TRBV5-1 to TRBJ2-5; D gene uncertain. Germline assignment: CDR1 SGHRS and CDR2 YFSETQ. Trimming pared 2 bases from V and 4 bases from J, leaving 6 bases between. This CDR3 has 12 residues. The CDR3 bases are TGCGCCAGCAGCTTCTTGGGAGAGACCCAGTACTTC. Translated: CASSFLGETQYF.

The V and J genes are TRBV5-4 and TRBJ2-1; 7 positions agree with TRBD1. V lost 0 bases to trimming and J lost 2 bases; unmatched junction nucleotides: 2. Germline V lookup: CDR1 SGHNT, CDR2 YYREEE (reference sequence). The CDR3 has 15 amino acids. The CDR3 sequence is CASSLDRGPYNEQFF. The CDR3 bases are TGTGCCAGCAGCTTGGACAGGGGACCCTACAATGAGCAGTTCTTC.

This clone was recorded only once. This chain connects TRBV5-1 to TRBJ1-3, with a tentative D call TRBD1 (5 bases). Deletions cut 7 bases from V and 4 bases from J, with 18 bases between. The length of the CDR3 is 15 residues. Germline CDR1 is SGHRS and CDR2 is YFSETQ. This CDR3 reads CASGSDGANGNTIYF. Here the CDR3 DNA reads TGCGCCAGCGGTAGCGACGGGGCCAACGGAAACACCATATATTTT.